A single sample is the source of the 4 T cell receptor beta chains below, sequenced in a study of T cell repertoires in cytomegalovirus infection. TCRdb re-analysed the reads in MiXCR, keeping a single row per CDR3 protein. Of roughly 920,000 distinct CDR3 sequences in the sample, under 40% were seen once. These receptors have no known antigen. Source: cultured CD8+ T cells from PBMCs, taken from culture after CMV antigen stimulation. These TCRs come from a human donor in good health (CMV status not recorded). Some clones in this sample may be carry-over from other donors' samples.

The J gene is TRBJ2-7, the V gene TRBV27; D unresolved. The germline V gene has CDR1 MNHEY and CDR2 SMNVEV (reference sequence). Trimming shortened V by 3 bases and J by 4 bases, and 10 bases separated the two germline ends. CDR3 length: 13 residues. CDR3 sequence (DNA): TGTGCCAGCAGTTTGAGCCACTGGTACGAGCAGTACTTC. Translating gives CASSLSHWYEQYF.

V usage is TRBV5-5 and J usage is TRBJ2-2; perhaps TRBD1 as D (5 bases). CDR1 is SGHKS, CDR2 YYEKEE, per germline (reference sequence). There are 16 residues in the CDR3. V lost 9 bases, J lost 3 bases, and 21 bases lay in between. CDR3 in DNA: TGTGCCACCTCCACGAGGCATGGGGCTGACACCGGGGAGCTGTTTTTT. This sequence encodes CATSTRHGADTGELFF.

V and J are TRBV3-1 and TRBJ2-7, with no clear D. Germline assignment: CDR1 LGHDT and CDR2 YNNKEL (reference sequence). The CDR3 has 15 amino acids. V was cut by 4 bases and J by 2 bases, with 15 bases left in between. Here the CDR3 DNA reads TGTGCCAGCAGCCTCCCCGTAGGTCTACCCTACGAGCAGTACTTC. Its translation is CASSLPVGLPYEQYF.

The chain carries TRBV9 and TRBJ2-1; TRBD2 matches at 8 bases. Germline V CDR1 and CDR2: SGDLS, YYNGEE. This CDR3 is 17 amino acids long. J was trimmed by 6 bases and V by 0 bases; bases with no gene match: 11. The CDR3 protein is CASSVEGGGSLINEQFF. The CDR3 DNA is TGTGCCAGCAGCGTAGAGGGCGGGGGGTCCCTCATCAATGAGCAGTTCTTC.